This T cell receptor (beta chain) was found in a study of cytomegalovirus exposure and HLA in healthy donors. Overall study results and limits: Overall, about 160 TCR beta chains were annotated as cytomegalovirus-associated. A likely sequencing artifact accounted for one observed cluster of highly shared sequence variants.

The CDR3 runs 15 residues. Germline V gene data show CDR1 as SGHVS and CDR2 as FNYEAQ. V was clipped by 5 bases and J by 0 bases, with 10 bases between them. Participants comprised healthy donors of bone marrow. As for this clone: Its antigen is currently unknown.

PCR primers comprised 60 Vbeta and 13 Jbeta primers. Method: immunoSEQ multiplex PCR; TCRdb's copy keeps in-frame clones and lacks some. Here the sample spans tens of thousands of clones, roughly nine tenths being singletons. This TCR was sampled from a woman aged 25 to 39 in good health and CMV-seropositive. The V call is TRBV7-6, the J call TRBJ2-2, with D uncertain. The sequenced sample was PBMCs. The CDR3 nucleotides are TGTGCCAGCAGCCCCCTGCGGACGAACACCGGGGAGCTGTTTTTT. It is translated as CASSPLRTNTGELFF.